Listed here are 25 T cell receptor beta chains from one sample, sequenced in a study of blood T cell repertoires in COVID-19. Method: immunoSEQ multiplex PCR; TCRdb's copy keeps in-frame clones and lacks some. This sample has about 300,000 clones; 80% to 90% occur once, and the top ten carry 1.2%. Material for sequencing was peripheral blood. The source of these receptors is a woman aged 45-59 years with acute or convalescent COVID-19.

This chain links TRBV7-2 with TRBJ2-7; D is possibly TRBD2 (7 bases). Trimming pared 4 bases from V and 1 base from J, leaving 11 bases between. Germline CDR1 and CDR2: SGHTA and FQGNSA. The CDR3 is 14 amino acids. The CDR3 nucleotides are TGTGCCAGCAGCTCCGAGGGGGGGTCCTACGAGCAGTACGTC. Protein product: CASSSEGGSYEQYV.

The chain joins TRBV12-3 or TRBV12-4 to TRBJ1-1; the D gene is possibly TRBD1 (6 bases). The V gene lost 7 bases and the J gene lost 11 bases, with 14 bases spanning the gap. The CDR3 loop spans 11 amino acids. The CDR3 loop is CASTQQGRAFF. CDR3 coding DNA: TGTGCCAGCACCCAACAGGGTAGGGCTTTCTTT.

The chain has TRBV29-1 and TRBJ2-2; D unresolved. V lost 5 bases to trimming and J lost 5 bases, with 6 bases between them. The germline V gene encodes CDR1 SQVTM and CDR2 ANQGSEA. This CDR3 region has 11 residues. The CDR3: CSVFTTGELFF. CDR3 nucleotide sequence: TGCAGCGTTTTCACTACCGGGGAGCTGTTTTTT.

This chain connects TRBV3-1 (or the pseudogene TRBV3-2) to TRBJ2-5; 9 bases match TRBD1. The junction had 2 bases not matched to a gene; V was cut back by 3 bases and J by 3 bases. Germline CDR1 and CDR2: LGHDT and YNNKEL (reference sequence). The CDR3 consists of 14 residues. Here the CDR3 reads CASSHWTGEETQYF. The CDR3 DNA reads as TGTGCCAGCAGCCACTGGACAGGGGAAGAGACCCAGTACTTC.

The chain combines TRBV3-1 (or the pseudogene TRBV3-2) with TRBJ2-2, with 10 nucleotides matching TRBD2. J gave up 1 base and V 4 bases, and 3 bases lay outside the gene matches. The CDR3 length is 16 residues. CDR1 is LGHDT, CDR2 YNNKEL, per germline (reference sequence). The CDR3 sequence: CASSLRLAGNTGELFF. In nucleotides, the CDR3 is TGTGCCAGCAGCCTCCGACTAGCGGGGAACACCGGGGAGCTGTTTTTT.

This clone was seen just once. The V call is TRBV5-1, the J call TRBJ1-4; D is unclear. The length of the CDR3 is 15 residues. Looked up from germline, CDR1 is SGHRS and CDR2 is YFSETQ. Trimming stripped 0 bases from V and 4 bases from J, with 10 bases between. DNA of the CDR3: TGCGCCAGCAGCTTGGTCGGCAGCGGTAATGAAAAACTGTTTTTT. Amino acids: CASSLVGSGNEKLFF. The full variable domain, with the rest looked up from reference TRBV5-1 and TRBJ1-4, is KAGVTQTPRYLIKTRGQQVTLSCSPISGHRSVSWYQQTPGQGLQFLFEYFSETQRNKGNFPGRFSGRQFSNSRSEMNVSTLELGDSALYLCASSLVGSGNEKLFFGSGTQLSVL.

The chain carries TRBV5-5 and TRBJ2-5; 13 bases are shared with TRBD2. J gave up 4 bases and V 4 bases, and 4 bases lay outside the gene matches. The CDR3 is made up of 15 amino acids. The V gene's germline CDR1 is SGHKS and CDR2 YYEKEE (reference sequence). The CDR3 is CASSRLAGGVETQYF. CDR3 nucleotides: TGTGCCAGCAGCCGACTAGCGGGAGGCGTAGAGACCCAGTACTTC.

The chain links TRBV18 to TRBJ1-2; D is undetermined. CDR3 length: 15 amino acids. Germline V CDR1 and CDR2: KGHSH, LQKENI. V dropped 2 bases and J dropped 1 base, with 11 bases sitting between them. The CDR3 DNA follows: TGTGCCAGCTCACCAACGGCAGCGGATAACTATGGCTACACCTTC. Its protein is CASSPTAADNYGYTF.

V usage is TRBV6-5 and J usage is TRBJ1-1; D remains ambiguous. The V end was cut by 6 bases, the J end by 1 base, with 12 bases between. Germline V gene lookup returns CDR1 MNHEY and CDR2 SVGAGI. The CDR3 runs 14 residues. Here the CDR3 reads CASSYLTPNTEAFF. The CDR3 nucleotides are TGTGCCAGCAGCTACCTGACACCGAACACTGAAGCTTTCTTT.

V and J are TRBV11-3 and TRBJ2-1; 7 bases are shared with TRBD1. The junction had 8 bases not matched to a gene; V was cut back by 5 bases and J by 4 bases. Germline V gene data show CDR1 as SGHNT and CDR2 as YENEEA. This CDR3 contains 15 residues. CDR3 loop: CASSRTGAKYNEQFF. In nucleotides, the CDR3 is TGTGCCAGCAGCCGTACAGGGGCTAAATACAATGAGCAGTTCTTC. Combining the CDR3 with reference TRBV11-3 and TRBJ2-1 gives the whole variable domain EAGVVQSPRYKIIEKKQPVAFWCNPISGHNTLYWYLQNLGQGPELLIRYENEEAVDDSQLPKDRFSAERLKGVDSTLKIQPAELGDSAVYLCASSRTGAKYNEQFFGPGTRLTVL.

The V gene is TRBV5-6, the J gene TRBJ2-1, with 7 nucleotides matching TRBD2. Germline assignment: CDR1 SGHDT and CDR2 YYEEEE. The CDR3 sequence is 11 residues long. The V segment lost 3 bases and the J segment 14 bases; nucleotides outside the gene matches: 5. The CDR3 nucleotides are TGTGCCAGCAGCTCCGGACTAGATGAGTTCTTC. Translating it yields CASSSGLDEFF.

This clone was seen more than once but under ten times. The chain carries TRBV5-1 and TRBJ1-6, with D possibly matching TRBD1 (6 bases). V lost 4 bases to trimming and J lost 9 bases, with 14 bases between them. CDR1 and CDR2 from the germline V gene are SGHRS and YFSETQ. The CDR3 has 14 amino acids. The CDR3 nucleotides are TGCGCCAGCAGCGGATCACAGGGTCCTTCACCCCTCCACTTT. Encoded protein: CASSGSQGPSPLHF.

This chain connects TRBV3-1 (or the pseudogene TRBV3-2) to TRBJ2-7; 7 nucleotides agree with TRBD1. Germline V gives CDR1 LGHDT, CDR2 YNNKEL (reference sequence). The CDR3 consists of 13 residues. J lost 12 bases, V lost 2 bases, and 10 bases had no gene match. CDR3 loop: CASSQFNTGAMYV. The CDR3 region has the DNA TGTGCCAGCAGCCAATTTAATACAGGGGCGATGTACGTC.

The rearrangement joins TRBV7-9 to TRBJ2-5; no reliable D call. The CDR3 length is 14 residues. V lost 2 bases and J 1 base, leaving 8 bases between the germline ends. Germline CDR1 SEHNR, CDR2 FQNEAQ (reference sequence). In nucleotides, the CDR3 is TGTGCCAGCAGCTTACTAGAGCCCCAAGAGACCCAGTACTTC. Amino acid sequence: CASSLLEPQETQYF.

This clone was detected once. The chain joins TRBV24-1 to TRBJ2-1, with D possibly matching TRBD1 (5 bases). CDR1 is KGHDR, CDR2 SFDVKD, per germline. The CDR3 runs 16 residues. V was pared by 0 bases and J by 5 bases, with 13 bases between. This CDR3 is CATSDLNWAGNNEQFF. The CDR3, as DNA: TGTGCCACCAGTGATTTGAATTGGGCAGGGAACAATGAGCAGTTCTTC.

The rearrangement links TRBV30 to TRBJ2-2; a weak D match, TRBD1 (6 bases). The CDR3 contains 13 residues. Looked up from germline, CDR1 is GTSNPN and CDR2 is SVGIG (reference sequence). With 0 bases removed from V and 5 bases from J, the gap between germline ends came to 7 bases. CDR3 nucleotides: TGTGCCTGGAGTGTACAGGGTACCGGGGAGCTGTTTTTT. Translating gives CAWSVQGTGELFF.

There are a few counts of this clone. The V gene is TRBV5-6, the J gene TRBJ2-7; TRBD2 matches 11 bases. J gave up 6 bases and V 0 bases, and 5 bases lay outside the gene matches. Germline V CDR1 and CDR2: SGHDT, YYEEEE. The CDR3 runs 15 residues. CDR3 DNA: TGTGCCAGCAGCTTGGTAGCGGGAGGGCCCGGCGAGCAGTACTTC. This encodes CASSLVAGGPGEQYF.

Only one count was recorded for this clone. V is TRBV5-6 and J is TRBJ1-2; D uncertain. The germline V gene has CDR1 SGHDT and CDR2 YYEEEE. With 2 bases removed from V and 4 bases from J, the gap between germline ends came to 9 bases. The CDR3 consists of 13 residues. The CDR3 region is CASSLSTPYGYTF. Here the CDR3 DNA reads TGTGCCAGCAGCTTATCGACACCCTATGGCTACACCTTC.

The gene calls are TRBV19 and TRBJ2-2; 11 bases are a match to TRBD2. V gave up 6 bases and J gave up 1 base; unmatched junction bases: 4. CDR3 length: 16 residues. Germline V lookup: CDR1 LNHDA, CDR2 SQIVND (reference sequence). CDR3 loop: CASSSGTSGNTGELFF. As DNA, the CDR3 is TGTGCCAGTAGCAGCGGGACTAGCGGGAACACCGGGGAGCTGTTTTTT.

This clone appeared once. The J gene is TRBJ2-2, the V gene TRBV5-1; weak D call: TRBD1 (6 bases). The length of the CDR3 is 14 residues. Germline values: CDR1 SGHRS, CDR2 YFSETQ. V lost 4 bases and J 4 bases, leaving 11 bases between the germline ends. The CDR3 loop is CASSGIQGTGELFF. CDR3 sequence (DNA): TGCGCCAGCAGCGGAATACAGGGCACCGGGGAGCTGTTTTTT.

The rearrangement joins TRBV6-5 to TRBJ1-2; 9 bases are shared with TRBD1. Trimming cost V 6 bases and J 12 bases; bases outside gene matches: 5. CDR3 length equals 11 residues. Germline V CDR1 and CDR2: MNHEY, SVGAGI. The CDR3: CASRDTGGHTF. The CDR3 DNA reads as TGTGCCAGCAGGGATACAGGGGGCCACACCTTC.

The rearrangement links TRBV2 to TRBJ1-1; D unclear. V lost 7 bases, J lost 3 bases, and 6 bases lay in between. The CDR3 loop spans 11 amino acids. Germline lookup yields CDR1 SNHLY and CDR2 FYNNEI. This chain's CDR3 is CASKSDTEAFF. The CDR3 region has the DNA TGTGCCAGCAAATCTGACACTGAAGCTTTCTTT.

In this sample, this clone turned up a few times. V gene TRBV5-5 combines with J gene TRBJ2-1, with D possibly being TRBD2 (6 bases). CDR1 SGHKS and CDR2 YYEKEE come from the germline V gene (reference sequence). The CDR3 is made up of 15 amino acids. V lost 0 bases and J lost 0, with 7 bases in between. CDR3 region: CASSLDGSSYNEQFF. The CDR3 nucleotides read TGTGCCAGCAGCTTGGACGGGAGCTCCTACAATGAGCAGTTCTTC.

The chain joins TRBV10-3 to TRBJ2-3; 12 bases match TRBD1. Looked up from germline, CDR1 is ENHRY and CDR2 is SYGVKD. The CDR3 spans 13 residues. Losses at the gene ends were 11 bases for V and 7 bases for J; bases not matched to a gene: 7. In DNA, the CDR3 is TGTGCCGCCTCGGGACAGGGGGCGAATACGCAGTATTTT. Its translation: CAASGQGANTQYF.

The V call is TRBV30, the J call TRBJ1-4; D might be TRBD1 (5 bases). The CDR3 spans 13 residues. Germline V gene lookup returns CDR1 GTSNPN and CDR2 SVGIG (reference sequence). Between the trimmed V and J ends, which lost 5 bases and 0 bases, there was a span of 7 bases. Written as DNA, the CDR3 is TGTGCCTGGCGGGGGGCAACTAATGAAAAACTGTTTTTT. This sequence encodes CAWRGATNEKLFF.